The TCR beta chain under discussion was sequenced for a study of cytotoxic CD8 clonotypes in ibrutinib-treated CLL. About the study: Of a cohort that held around 10 relapsed/refractory and roughly 14 treatment-naive patients, around 18 were IGHV unmutated. Samples had a mean of roughly 280,000 productive templates and around 89,000 productive rearrangements.

Method: immunoSEQ multiplex PCR; TCRdb's copy keeps in-frame clones and lacks some. The data contain fewer than 50,000 clones, 45% to 55% of them seen just once; the ten biggest clones take up approximately 32%. With respect to this clone: The antigen remains unidentified.

Broader study findings: There were differences in sampling times between sustained-remission and progressing patients.

The germline V gene has CDR1 SEHNR and CDR2 FQNEAQ (reference sequence). The CDR3 consists of 13 residues. The V and J ends lost 5 bases and 11 bases respectively, with 18 bases between them. The rearrangement uses TRBV7-9 and TRBJ1-1, with a possible D match to TRBD1 (6 bases). The sequencing used PBMCs, collected after 12 months of ibrutinib treatment. The sequence was collected from a human donor with chronic lymphocytic leukemia. The CDR3 nucleotides are TGTGCCAGCAGCCCATCCGCTCAGGGGTTTGCTTTCTTT. Its translation is CASSPSAQGFAFF.